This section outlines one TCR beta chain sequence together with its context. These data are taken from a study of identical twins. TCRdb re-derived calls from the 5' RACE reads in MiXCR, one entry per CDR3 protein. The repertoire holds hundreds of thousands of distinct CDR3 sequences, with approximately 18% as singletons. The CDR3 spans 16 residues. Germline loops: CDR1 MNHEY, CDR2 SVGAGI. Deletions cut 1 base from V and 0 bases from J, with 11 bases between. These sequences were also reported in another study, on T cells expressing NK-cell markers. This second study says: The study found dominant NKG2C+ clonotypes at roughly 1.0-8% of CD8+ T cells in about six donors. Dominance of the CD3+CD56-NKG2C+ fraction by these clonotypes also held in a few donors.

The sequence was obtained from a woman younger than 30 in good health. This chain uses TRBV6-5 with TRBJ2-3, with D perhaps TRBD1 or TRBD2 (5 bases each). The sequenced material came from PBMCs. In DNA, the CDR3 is TGTGCCAGCAGTTACTTAGGGGACGTTAGCACAGATACGCAGTATTTT. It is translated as CASSYLGDVSTDTQYF.